This TCR beta chain was sequenced for a study of cytomegalovirus exposure and HLA in healthy donors. Study findings and constraints: In vitro assays verified that three CMV-associated chains recognized CMV antigens specifically.

Turning to this clone: Its antigen is unknown.

Some clones are missing from TCRdb's copy, which holds only in-frame ones; the method was immunoSEQ multiplex PCR. Altogether around 400,000 clones are present, roughly 89% being singletons, with the ten largest covering under 0.95%. Germline lookup yields CDR1 SGHRS and CDR2 YFSETQ. There are 16 residues in the CDR3. The V end lost 3 bases, the J end lost 8 bases, and 23 bases lay between the germline ends. The material sequenced was PBMCs. The chain employs TRBV5-1 and TRBJ1-2; maybe TRBD1 (5 bases). This TCR came from a woman under 30 in good health and CMV-seronegative. DNA of the CDR3: TGCGCCAGCAGCTCGACGGGGGATGTGGGGATGGAGGGCTACACCTTC. Translation: CASSSTGDVGMEGYTF. Supplemented by reference TRBV5-1 and TRBJ1-2, the full variable domain reads KAGVTQTPRYLIKTRGQQVTLSCSPISGHRSVSWYQQTPGQGLQFLFEYFSETQRNKGNFPGRFSGRQFSNSRSEMNVSTLELGDSALYLCASSSTGDVGMEGYTFGSGTRLTVV.